This TCR beta chain comes out of a study of beta chain features in type 1 diabetes. Study-level background: The patient and healthy donor groups were comparable for age, gender and cell yields. Study results and caveats: Compared with healthy donors, patients appeared to share more similar naive, central memory and regulatory TCRB repertoires. A moderate, significant TCRB CDR3 shortening appeared in type 1 diabetes across four CD4+ subsets.

This clone has only a few counts. As yet, its antigen is unknown. Every bit of the isolated RNA underwent reverse transcription, so sequencing read expressed TCRB transcripts. Data came from immunoSEQ multiplex PCR; TCRdb stores just in-frame clones and leaves some out. The table shows over 600,000 clones, with around 12% occurring only once. CD45RO/CCR7/CD25/CD127/CD95/CD27 sorting isolated CD4+ naive, central memory, regulatory and stem cell-like memory cells. Germline loops: CDR1 SGHDT, CDR2 YYEEEE. Trimming pared 2 bases from V and 8 bases from J, leaving 11 bases between. CDR3 length: 14 amino acids.

The clonotype comes from a man in his thirties or forties with type 1 diabetes. V and J are TRBV5-6 and TRBJ1-6; a weak D match, TRBD1 (6 bases). The sample taken for sequencing was naive CD4+ T cells from blood. The CDR3 nucleotides are TGTGCCAGCAGCTTAACAGGGAGGGATTCACCCCTCCACTTT. Its protein is CASSLTGRDSPLHF.